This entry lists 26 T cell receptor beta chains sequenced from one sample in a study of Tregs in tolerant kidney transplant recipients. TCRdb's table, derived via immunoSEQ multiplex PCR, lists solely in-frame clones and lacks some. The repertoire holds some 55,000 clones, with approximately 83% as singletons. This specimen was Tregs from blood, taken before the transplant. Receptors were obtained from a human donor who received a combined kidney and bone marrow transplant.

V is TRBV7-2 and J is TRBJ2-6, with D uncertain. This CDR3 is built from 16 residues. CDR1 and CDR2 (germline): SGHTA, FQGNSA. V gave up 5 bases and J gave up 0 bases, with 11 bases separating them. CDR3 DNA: TGTGCCAGCAGCCGCCGGATTTACTCTGGGGCCAACGTCCTGACTTTC. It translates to CASSRRIYSGANVLTF.

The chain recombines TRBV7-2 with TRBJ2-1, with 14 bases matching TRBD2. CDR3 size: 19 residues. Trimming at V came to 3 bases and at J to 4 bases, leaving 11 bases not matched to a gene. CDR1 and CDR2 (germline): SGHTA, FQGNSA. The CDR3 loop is CASSFSTGTSGSLYNEQFF. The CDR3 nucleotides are TGTGCCAGCAGCTTTTCAACCGGGACTAGCGGGAGCCTTTACAATGAGCAGTTCTTC.

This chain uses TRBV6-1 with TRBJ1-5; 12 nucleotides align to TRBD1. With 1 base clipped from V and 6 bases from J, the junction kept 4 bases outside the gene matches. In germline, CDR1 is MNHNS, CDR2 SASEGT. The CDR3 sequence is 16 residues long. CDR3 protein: CASSEVGTGGSQPQHF. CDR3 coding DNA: TGTGCCAGCAGTGAAGTTGGGACAGGGGGCAGTCAGCCCCAGCATTTT.

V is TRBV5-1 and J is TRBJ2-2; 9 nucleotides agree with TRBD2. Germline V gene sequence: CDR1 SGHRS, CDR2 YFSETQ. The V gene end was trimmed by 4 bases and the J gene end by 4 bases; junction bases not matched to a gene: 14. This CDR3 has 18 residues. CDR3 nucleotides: TGCGCCAGCAGCGACCCAACCAGCGGGGGGAGGATCACCGGGGAGCTGTTTTTT. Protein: CASSDPTSGGRITGELFF.

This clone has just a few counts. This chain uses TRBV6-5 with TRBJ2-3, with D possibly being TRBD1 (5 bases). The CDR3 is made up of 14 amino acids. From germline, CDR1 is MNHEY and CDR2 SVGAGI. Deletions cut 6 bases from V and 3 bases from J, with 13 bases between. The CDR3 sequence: CASRLGRQTDTQYF. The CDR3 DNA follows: TGTGCCAGCAGATTGGGGCGGCAGACAGATACGCAGTATTTT.

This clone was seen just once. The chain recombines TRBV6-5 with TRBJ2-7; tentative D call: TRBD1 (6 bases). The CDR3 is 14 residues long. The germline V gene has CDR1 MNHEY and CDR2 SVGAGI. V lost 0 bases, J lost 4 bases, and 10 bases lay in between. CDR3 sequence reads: CASSYSRGNYEQYF. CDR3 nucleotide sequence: TGTGCCAGCAGTTACTCGAGGGGGAATTACGAGCAGTACTTC.

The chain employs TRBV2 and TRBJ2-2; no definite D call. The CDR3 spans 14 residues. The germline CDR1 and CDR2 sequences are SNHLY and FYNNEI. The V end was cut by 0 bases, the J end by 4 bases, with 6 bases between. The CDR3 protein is CASSEATATGELFF. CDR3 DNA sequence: TGTGCCAGCAGTGAAGCTACGGCCACCGGGGAGCTGTTTTTT.

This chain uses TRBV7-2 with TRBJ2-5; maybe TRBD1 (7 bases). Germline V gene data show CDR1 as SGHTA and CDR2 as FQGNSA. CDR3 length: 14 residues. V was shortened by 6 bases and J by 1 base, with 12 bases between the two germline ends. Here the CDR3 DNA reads TGTGCCAGCAGTTTTCAGGGGGGCCAAGAGACCCAGTACTTC. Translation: CASSFQGGQETQYF.

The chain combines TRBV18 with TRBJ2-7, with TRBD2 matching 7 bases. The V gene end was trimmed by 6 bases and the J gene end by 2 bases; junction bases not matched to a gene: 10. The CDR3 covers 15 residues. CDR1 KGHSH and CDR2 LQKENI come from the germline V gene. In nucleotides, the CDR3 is TGTGCCAGCTCTCCTCCCGGACTAGAGACCTACGAGCAGTACTTC. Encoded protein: CASSPPGLETYEQYF. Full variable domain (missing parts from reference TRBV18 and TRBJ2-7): NAGVMQNPRHLVRRRGQEARLRCSPMKGHSHVYWYRQLPEEGLKFMVYLQKENIIDESGMPKERFSAEFPKEGPSILRIQQVVRGDSAAYFCASSPPGLETYEQYFGPGTRLTVT.

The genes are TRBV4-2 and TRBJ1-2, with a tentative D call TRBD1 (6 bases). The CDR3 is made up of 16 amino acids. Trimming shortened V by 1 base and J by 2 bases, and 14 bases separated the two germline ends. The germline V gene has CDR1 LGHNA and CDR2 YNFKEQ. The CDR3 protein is CASSQGGQERNYGYTF. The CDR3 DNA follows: TGTGCCAGCAGCCAAGGGGGGCAGGAGAGAAACTATGGCTACACCTTC.

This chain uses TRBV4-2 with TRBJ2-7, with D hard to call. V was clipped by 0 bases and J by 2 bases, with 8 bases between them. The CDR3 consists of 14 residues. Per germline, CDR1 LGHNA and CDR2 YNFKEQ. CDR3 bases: TGTGCCAGCAGCCAAGATTTGGGTCCCTACGAGCAGTACTTC. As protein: CASSQDLGPYEQYF.

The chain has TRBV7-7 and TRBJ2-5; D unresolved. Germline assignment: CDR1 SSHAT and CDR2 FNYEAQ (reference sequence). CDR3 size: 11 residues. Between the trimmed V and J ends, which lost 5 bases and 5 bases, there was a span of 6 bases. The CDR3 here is CASSRWETQYF. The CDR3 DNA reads TGTGCCAGCAGCCGTTGGGAGACCCAGTACTTC.

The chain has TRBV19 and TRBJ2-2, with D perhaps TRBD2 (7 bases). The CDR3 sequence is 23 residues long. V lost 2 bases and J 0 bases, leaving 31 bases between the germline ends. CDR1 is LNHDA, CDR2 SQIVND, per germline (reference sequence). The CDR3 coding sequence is TGTGCCAGTAGTATACAGATAGGGGGGGGGACGCCCGTTGTACAATCGAACACCGGGGAGCTGTTTTTT. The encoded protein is CASSIQIGGGTPVVQSNTGELFF. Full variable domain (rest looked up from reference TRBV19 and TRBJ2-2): DGGITQSPKYLFRKEGQNVTLSCEQNLNHDAMYWYRQDPGQGLRLIYYSQIVNDFQKGDIAEGYSVSREKKESFPLTVTSAQKNPTAFYLCASSIQIGGGTPVVQSNTGELFFGEGSRLTVL.

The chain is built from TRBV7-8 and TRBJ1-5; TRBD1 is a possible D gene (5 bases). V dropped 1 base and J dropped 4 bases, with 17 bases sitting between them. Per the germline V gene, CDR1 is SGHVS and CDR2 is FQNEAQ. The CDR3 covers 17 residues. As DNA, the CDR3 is TGTGCCAGCAGCTTAGAAGGCAGGAAGGGGAGTAATCAGCCCCAGCATTTT. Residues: CASSLEGRKGSNQPQHF. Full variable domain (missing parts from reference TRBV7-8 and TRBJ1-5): GAGVSQSPRYKVAKRGQDVALRCDPISGHVSLFWYQQALGQGPEFLTYFQNEAQLDKSGLPSDRFFAERPEGSVSTLKIQRTQQEDSAVYLCASSLEGRKGSNQPQHFGDGTRLSIL.

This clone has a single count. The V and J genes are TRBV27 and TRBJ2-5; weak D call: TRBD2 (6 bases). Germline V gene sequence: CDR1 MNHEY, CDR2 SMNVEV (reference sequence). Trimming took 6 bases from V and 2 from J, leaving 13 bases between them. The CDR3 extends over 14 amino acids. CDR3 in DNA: TGTGCCAGCAGGTCCAGCGGGCCGCAAGAGACCCAGTACTTC. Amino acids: CASRSSGPQETQYF.

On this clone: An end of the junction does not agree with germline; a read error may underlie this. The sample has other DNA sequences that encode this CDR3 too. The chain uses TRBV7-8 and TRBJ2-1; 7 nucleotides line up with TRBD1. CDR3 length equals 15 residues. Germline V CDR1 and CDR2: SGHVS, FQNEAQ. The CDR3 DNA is TGTGCCAGCAGTAGTATCGGACAGGTCTACAACGAGCAGTTCTTC. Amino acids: CASSSIGQVYNEQFF.

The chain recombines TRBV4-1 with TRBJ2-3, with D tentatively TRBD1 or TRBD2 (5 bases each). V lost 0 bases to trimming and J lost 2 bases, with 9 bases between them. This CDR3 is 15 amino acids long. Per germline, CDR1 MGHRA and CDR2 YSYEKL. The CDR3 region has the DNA TGCGCCAGCAGCCAAGATTGGGGGTTCACAGATACGCAGTATTTT. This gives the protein CASSQDWGFTDTQYF.

Here the CDR3 reads CATRLAPSYNEQFF. The CDR3 DNA sequence: TGTGCCACCCGACTAGCGCCATCCTACAATGAGCAGTTCTTC. The V gene is TRBV6-4, the J gene TRBJ2-1, with 8 bases fitting TRBD2. V lost 10 bases to trimming and J lost 1 base; unmatched junction nucleotides: 6. Looked up from germline, CDR1 is MRHNA and CDR2 is SNTAGT. The CDR3 consists of 14 residues.

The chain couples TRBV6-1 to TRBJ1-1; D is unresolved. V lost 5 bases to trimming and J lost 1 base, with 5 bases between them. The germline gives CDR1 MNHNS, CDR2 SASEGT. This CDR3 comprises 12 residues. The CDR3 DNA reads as TGTGCCAGCAGTCAAAGGAACACTGAAGCTTTCTTT. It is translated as CASSQRNTEAFF.

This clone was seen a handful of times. DNA of the CDR3: TGCGCCAGCAGTCCAGGGGGACTAGTCGTTCAGTACTTC. Translation: CASSPGGLVVQYF. The V call is TRBV10-2, the J call TRBJ2-4, with D perhaps TRBD2 (8 bases). The CDR3 sequence is 13 residues long. V lost 5 bases and J lost 11, with 16 bases in between. CDR1 and CDR2 from the germline V gene are WSHSY and SAAADI.

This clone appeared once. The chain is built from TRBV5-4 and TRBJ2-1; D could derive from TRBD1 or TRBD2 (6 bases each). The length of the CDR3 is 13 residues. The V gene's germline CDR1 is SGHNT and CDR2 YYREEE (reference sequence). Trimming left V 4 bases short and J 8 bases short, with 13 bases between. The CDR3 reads CASSPGAKDEQFF. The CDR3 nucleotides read TGTGCCAGCAGCCCGGGGGCTAAGGATGAGCAGTTCTTC.

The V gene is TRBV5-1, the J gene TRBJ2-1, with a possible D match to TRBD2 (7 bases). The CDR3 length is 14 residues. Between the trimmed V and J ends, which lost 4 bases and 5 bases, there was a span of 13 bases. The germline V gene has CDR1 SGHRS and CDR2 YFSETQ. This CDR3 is CASSAGGHDNEQFF. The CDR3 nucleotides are TGCGCCAGCAGCGCCGGGGGGCACGACAATGAGCAGTTCTTC.

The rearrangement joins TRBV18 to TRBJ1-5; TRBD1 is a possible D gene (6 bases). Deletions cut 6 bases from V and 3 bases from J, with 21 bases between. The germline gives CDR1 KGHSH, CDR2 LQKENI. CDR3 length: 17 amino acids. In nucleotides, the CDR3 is TGTGCCAGCTCTCGGAAGACGGGGGCGGATGCCAATCAGCCCCAGCATTTT. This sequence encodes CASSRKTGADANQPQHF.

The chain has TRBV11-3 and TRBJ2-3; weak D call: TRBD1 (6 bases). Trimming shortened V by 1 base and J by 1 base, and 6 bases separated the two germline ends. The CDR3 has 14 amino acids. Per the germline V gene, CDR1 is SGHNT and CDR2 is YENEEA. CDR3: CASSLGQGTDTQYF. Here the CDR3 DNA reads TGTGCCAGCAGCTTAGGACAGGGCACAGATACGCAGTATTTT.

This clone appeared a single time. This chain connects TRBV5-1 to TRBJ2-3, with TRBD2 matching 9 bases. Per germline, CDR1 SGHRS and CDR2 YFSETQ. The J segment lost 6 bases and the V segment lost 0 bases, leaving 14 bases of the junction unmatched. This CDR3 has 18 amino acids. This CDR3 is CASSLEAARRGGRDTQYF. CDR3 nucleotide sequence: TGCGCCAGCAGCTTGGAGGCGGCGAGGCGGGGGGGCCGGGATACGCAGTATTTT.

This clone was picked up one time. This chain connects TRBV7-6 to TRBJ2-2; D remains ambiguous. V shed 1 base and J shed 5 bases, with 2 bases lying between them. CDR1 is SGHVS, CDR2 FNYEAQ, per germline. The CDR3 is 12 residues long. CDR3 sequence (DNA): TGTGCCAGCAGCTTAGGGACCGGGGAGCTGTTTTTT. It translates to CASSLGTGELFF.